A single sample gave rise to the 3 T cell receptor beta chains below, sequenced in a study of cytomegalovirus exposure and HLA in healthy donors. The repertoire was sequenced with immunoSEQ multiplex PCR; TCRdb's copy has only in-frame clones and lacks some. The sample comprises some 150,000 clones, 70% to 90% of which are singletons, and about 7.9% rests with the top ten. Sequencing used PBMCs. Receptor source: a woman aged 18-35 years in good health and CMV-seropositive.

The V call is TRBV7-3, the J call TRBJ2-7, with 9 bases that match TRBD2. V shed 0 bases and J 6 bases; nucleotides not matched to a gene: 0. CDR3 size: 13 residues. The germline V gene has CDR1 SGHTA and CDR2 FQGTGA. The CDR3 DNA is TGTGCCAGCAGCTTAACTAGCGGGAGCGAGCAGTACTTC. Translation: CASSLTSGSEQYF.

This chain joins TRBV18 and TRBJ2-5; 11 positions agree with TRBD2. Germline trimming cut 4 bases from V and 3 bases from J; bases unmatched to any gene: 1. Germline CDR1 and CDR2: KGHSH and LQKENI. CDR3 size: 14 residues. Here the CDR3 reads CASSQGLAEETQYF. The CDR3 nucleotides read TGTGCCAGCTCACAGGGACTAGCGGAAGAGACCCAGTACTTC. Using reference TRBV18 and TRBJ2-5 for the parts outside the CDR3, the full variable domain is NAGVMQNPRHLVRRRGQEARLRCSPMKGHSHVYWYRQLPEEGLKFMVYLQKENIIDESGMPKERFSAEFPKEGPSILRIQQVVRGDSAAYFCASSQGLAEETQYFGPGTRLLVL.

This clone was counted a single time. The same CDR3 also results from other DNA sequences found in this sample. The chain carries TRBV6-1 and TRBJ1-1, with 7 bases matching TRBD1. V shed 5 bases, J shed 3 bases, and the junction held 3 bases outside the gene matches. The CDR3 runs to 13 residues. From germline, CDR1 is MNHNS and CDR2 SASEGT. The CDR3 spells CASSRQGDTEAFF. The CDR3 bases are TGTGCCAGCAGTAGACAGGGCGACACTGAAGCTTTCTTT.